The 24 T cell receptor beta chains below were found in one sample sequenced in a study of cytomegalovirus exposure and HLA in healthy donors. Produced via immunoSEQ multiplex PCR; TCRdb's table is partial and in-frame only. The table shows 120,000 or so clones, with around 96% occurring only once. The specimen sequenced was PBMCs. The receptors here all came from a young man in good health and CMV-seronegative.

The chain links TRBV6-5 to TRBJ2-7, with TRBD1 matching 7 bases. Germline V gene data show CDR1 as MNHEY and CDR2 as SVGAGI. This CDR3 contains 11 residues. V lost 6 bases, J lost 10 bases, and 6 bases stayed unmatched. CDR3 nucleotide sequence: TGTGCCAGCAGCCAACAGGGGTCTCAGTACTTC. It codes for CASSQQGSQYF.

The chain has TRBV20-1 and TRBJ2-3; D is ambiguous. Trimming took off 5 bases at V and 5 bases at J, with 8 bases between the two ends. Germline CDR1 is DFQATT and CDR2 is SNEGSKA (reference sequence). The CDR3 has 11 residues. CDR3 sequence reads: CSAQSGDTQYF. The DNA for the CDR3 is TGCAGTGCTCAGTCGGGAGATACGCAGTATTTT.

The genes are TRBV9 and TRBJ1-4, with 7 positions matching TRBD1. Per the germline V gene, CDR1 is SGDLS and CDR2 is YYNGEE. V shed 4 bases, J shed 8 bases, and the junction held 8 bases outside the gene matches. This CDR3 is 14 amino acids long. This CDR3 reads CASSRDRGLEKLFF. As DNA, the CDR3 is TGTGCCAGCAGCCGAGATAGGGGGCTGGAAAAACTGTTTTTT. The full variable domain, rest sourced from reference TRBV9 and TRBJ1-4, is DSGVTQTPKHLITATGQRVTLRCSPRSGDLSVYWYQQSLDQGLQFLIQYYNGEERAKGNILERFSAQQFPDLHSELNLSSLELGDSALYFCASSRDRGLEKLFFGSGTQLSVL.

The chain couples TRBV27 to TRBJ1-5; D unresolved. Trimming removed 8 bases at V and 9 bases at J, with 11 bases between. Germline V gives CDR1 MNHEY, CDR2 SMNVEV (reference sequence). The CDR3 is made up of 11 amino acids. CDR3 loop: CASGPYGPQHF. The CDR3 bases are TGTGCCAGCGGCCCTTATGGGCCCCAGCATTTT.

V usage is TRBV10-3 and J usage is TRBJ2-7; D may be TRBD1 (8 bases). The germline V gene has CDR1 ENHRY and CDR2 SYGVKD. V was clipped by 0 bases and J by 4 bases, with 13 bases between them. This CDR3 is built from 15 residues. The CDR3 region has the DNA TGTGCCATCAGTGAGTCCGGACAGGGAGGGTACGAGCAGTACTTC. Encoded protein: CAISESGQGGYEQYF.

The chain combines TRBV7-2 with TRBJ1-1, with 7 bases that match TRBD1. From germline, CDR1 is SGHTA and CDR2 FQGNSA. V dropped 1 base and J dropped 4; count of bases not matched to a gene: 9. The CDR3 contains 16 residues. The CDR3 region has the DNA TGTGCCAGCAGCTTAGGACCCACAGGGGTGAGCACTGAAGCTTTCTTT. This encodes CASSLGPTGVSTEAFF.

The rearrangement links TRBV11-2 to TRBJ2-3; D call uncertain. V was trimmed by 1 base and J by 0 bases, leaving 8 bases between them. The CDR3 runs to 15 residues. Germline V gives CDR1 SGHAT, CDR2 FQNNGV. The CDR3 loop reads CASSLGRVSTDTQYF. CDR3 nucleotide sequence: TGTGCCAGCAGCTTAGGTCGAGTGAGCACAGATACGCAGTATTTT.

J is TRBJ1-1 and V is TRBV25-1; D is uncertain. The CDR3 has 14 residues. V dropped 6 bases and J dropped 1 base, with 12 bases sitting between them. From germline, CDR1 is MGHDK and CDR2 SYGVNS. The CDR3 is CASRVGSANTEAFF. CDR3 bases: TGTGCCAGCAGAGTCGGGTCTGCGAACACTGAAGCTTTCTTT.

The table lists this clone with a count of one. The CDR3 sequence is CASRGQGGTNEKLFF. In DNA, the CDR3 is TGTGCCAGCAGAGGACAGGGTGGAACTAATGAAAAACTGTTTTTT. The chain joins TRBV28 to TRBJ1-4; 8 positions match TRBD1. Germline CDR1 is MDHEN and CDR2 is SYDVKM. There are 15 residues in the CDR3. The junction had 4 bases not matched to a gene; V was cut back by 6 bases and J by 1 base. Using reference TRBV28 and TRBJ1-4 for the parts outside the CDR3, the full variable domain is DVKVTQSSRYLVKRTGEKVFLECVQDMDHENMFWYRQDPGLGLRLIYFSYDVKMKEKGDIPEGYSVSREKKERFSLILESASTNQTSMYLCASRGQGGTNEKLFFGSGTQLSVL.

The chain joins TRBV6-5 to TRBJ1-2; perhaps TRBD1 as D (5 bases). CDR3 length: 13 residues. CDR1 and CDR2 (germline): MNHEY, SVGAGI. With 6 bases removed from V and 2 bases from J, the gap between germline ends came to 10 bases. The CDR3 protein is CASSNDRNYGYTF. CDR3 nucleotides: TGTGCCAGCAGCAATGACAGAAACTATGGCTACACCTTC.

The chain links TRBV11-3 to TRBJ2-2; maybe TRBD2 (5 bases). This CDR3 is 15 amino acids long. V was cut by 0 bases and J by 3 bases, with 8 bases left in between. CDR1 is SGHNT and CDR2 is YENEEA in the germline V gene. The CDR3 spells CASSLDGVDTGELFF. Here the CDR3 DNA reads TGTGCCAGCAGCTTAGACGGGGTGGACACCGGGGAGCTGTTTTTT.

This clone was recorded once. The V and J genes are TRBV5-4 and TRBJ1-1; 7 nucleotides match TRBD1. Trimming at V came to 3 bases and at J to 11 bases, leaving 13 bases not matched to a gene. CDR1 SGHNT and CDR2 YYREEE come from the germline V gene (reference sequence). The CDR3 spans 14 residues. CDR3 loop: CASSWDRDRMTAFF. In DNA form, the CDR3 reads TGTGCCAGCAGCTGGGACCGGGACAGAATGACGGCTTTCTTT.

DNA for the CDR3: TGTGCCAGCAGCGCCGCAGGACACACAGATACGCAGTATTTT. It yields the protein CASSAAGHTDTQYF. V and J are TRBV9 and TRBJ2-3; D possibly corresponds to TRBD1 (5 bases). Germline assignment: CDR1 SGDLS and CDR2 YYNGEE. The CDR3 is 14 residues long. Trimming stripped 3 bases from V and 2 bases from J, with 10 bases between.

The chain is built from TRBV5-4 and TRBJ2-1; no firm D call. Germline V gene data show CDR1 as SGHNT and CDR2 as YYREEE (reference sequence). The CDR3 has 14 amino acids. Trimming removed 2 bases at V and 2 bases at J, with 8 bases between. This CDR3 reads CASSLSVAYNEQFF. The CDR3 nucleotides are TGTGCCAGCAGCTTAAGCGTCGCCTACAATGAGCAGTTCTTC.

The gene calls are TRBV5-1 and TRBJ1-3; D not certain. Germline V gene data show CDR1 as SGHRS and CDR2 as YFSETQ. CDR3 length equals 14 residues. Trimming took 2 bases from V and 0 from J, leaving 6 bases between them. The CDR3 DNA follows: TGCGCCAGCAGCTTAGCTTTCTCTGGAAACACCATATATTTT. This encodes CASSLAFSGNTIYF.

This rearrangement joins TRBV7-2 to TRBJ2-7; 9 positions agree with TRBD2. The V gene end was trimmed by 5 bases and the J gene end by 3 bases; junction bases not matched to a gene: 11. Per the germline V gene, CDR1 is SGHTA and CDR2 is FQGNSA. This CDR3 has 16 residues. The CDR3 is CASSPPGGTSRYEQYF. The CDR3 region has the DNA TGTGCCAGCAGCCCCCCCGGCGGGACTAGCCGCTACGAGCAGTACTTC. The full variable domain, with the rest looked up from reference TRBV7-2 and TRBJ2-7, is GAGVSQSPSNKVTEKGKDVELRCDPISGHTALYWYRQSLGQGLEFLIYFQGNSAPDKSGLPSDRFSAERTGGSVSTLTIQRTQQEDSAVYLCASSPPGGTSRYEQYFGPGTRLTVT.

This rearrangement joins TRBV4-1 to TRBJ2-5; 10 positions match TRBD2. The CDR3 runs to 18 residues. The germline V gene has CDR1 MGHRA and CDR2 YSYEKL. The junction had 14 bases not matched to a gene; V was cut back by 3 bases and J by 4 bases. The CDR3 region is CASSQTASGRASGETQYF. CDR3 nucleotides: TGCGCCAGCAGCCAGACCGCGAGCGGGAGGGCAAGTGGAGAGACCCAGTACTTC.

The chain has TRBV6-6 and TRBJ1-1; D is undetermined. The ends were cut back, 6 bases at V and 1 base at J, with 18 bases in the middle. Germline V lookup: CDR1 MNHNY, CDR2 SVGAGI (reference sequence). The CDR3 sequence is 16 residues long. CDR3 protein: CASRDYEWDSNTEAFF. CDR3 nucleotide sequence: TGTGCCAGCAGGGACTATGAGTGGGATTCGAACACTGAAGCTTTCTTT.

This chain links TRBV27 with TRBJ2-7; 8 nucleotides align to TRBD1. The CDR3 is 15 residues long. CDR1 MNHEY and CDR2 SMNVEV come from the germline V gene (reference sequence). V lost 6 bases to trimming and J lost 4 bases; unmatched junction nucleotides: 11. The CDR3 DNA follows: TGTGCCAGCAGCCGAGGGACAGGAGGATTGTACGAGCAGTACTTC. This codes for CASSRGTGGLYEQYF.

The rearrangement joins TRBV28 to TRBJ2-1; 15 bases map to TRBD2. Germline-derived CDR1 and CDR2 are MDHEN and SYDVKM. V lost 2 bases to trimming and J lost 7 bases; unmatched junction nucleotides: 9. This CDR3 spans 18 amino acids. The CDR3 bases are TGTGCCAGCAGTTTAAAAGGGACTAGCGGGAGGTCCGAGAATGAGCAGTTCTTC. Amino acids: CASSLKGTSGRSENEQFF.

This clone was seen once. The genes are TRBV5-4 and TRBJ2-1; a weak D match, TRBD2 (7 bases). The CDR3 contains 16 residues. CDR1 and CDR2 (germline): SGHNT, YYREEE (reference sequence). The germline V and J ends were trimmed by 2 bases and 5 bases, with 17 bases remaining between them. The CDR3 DNA sequence: TGTGCCAGCAGCTTATTTCTAGGGGGGGCCGACAATGAGCAGTTCTTC. Its translation: CASSLFLGGADNEQFF.

This chain's CDR3 is CATSRERLGQPQHF. The CDR3 nucleotides read TGTGCCACCAGCAGAGAAAGATTGGGCCAGCCCCAGCATTTT. This sequence joins TRBV15 and TRBJ1-5; D not resolved. From germline, CDR1 is LNHNV and CDR2 YYDKDF (reference sequence). CDR3 length equals 14 residues. Trimming removed 0 bases at V and 7 bases at J, with 10 bases between.

This chain uses TRBV7-2 with TRBJ2-5, with 7 bases aligning to TRBD1. This CDR3 region has 14 residues. Germline lookup yields CDR1 SGHTA and CDR2 FQGNSA. The V segment lost 5 bases and the J segment 3 bases; nucleotides outside the gene matches: 6. The DNA for the CDR3 is TGTGCCAGCAGCCCCAGACAGGGAGAAGAGACCCAGTACTTC. As protein: CASSPRQGEETQYF.

The chain combines TRBV7-6 with TRBJ2-2, with TRBD1 matching 7 bases. J gave up 7 bases and V 4 bases, and 6 bases lay outside the gene matches. The V gene's germline CDR1 is SGHVS and CDR2 FNYEAQ. This CDR3 is built from 14 residues. CDR3 nucleotides: TGTGCCAGCAGCTCTCGAACAGGGGACGGGGAGCTGTTTTTT. Protein product: CASSSRTGDGELFF.